The TCR beta chain described here comes from a study of OX40 agonist ivuxolimab in advanced cancers. Study overall: Each dose-escalation patient presented with hepatocellular carcinoma, melanoma, renal cell or head and neck cancer. Participants averaged 60 years of age (range roughly 23 to 80) and were around 80% male.

Germline values: CDR1 SEHNR, CDR2 FQNEAQ (reference sequence). The CDR3 is made up of 13 amino acids. V lost 1 base, J lost 0 bases, and 4 bases lay in between. This table comes from immunoSEQ multiplex PCR, and its TCRdb copy is limited to in-frame clones, with some not included. Here the sample spans about 61,000 clones, 91% being singletons. Findings and limits, study-wide: There was clonal expansion of CD4+ and CD8+ blood T cells by week 6 at 0.1 to 3.0 mg/kg. The study did not work out the antigen specificity of the expanded peripheral T cells.

Comments on this clone: Antigen: not known.

Sequencing used CD4+ or CD8+ T cells sorted from blood, obtained in a trial of the OX40 agonist ivuxolimab. The clonotype comes from an adult with an advanced solid tumor such as melanoma, head and neck, liver or kidney cancer. V and J are TRBV7-9 and TRBJ2-7, with D unresolved. CDR3 sequence reads: CASSLDSSYEQYF. DNA of the CDR3: TGTGCCAGCAGCTTAGACAGCTCCTACGAGCAGTACTTC.